The 21 T cell receptor beta chains reported below all come from one sample, sequenced in a study of blood T cell repertoires in COVID-19. Sequenced by immunoSEQ multiplex PCR; TCRdb stores in-frame clones only, minus some. The table shows tens of thousands of clones, with roughly four fifths occurring only once. Sequencing used peripheral blood. The source of these receptors is an elderly woman with active or convalescent COVID-19.

The J gene is TRBJ2-1, the V gene TRBV7-8; the D gene is possibly TRBD1 (6 bases). This CDR3 region has 15 residues. V was cut by 4 bases and J by 3 bases, with 13 bases left in between. Per the germline V gene, CDR1 is SGHVS and CDR2 is FQNEAQ. CDR3 DNA sequence: TGTGCCAGCAGCTCCCGGGACATTTTCTACAATGAGCAGTTCTTC. This encodes CASSSRDIFYNEQFF.

The V and J genes are TRBV19 and TRBJ1-3; tentatively, D is TRBD1 (6 bases). The germline V gene encodes CDR1 LNHDA and CDR2 SQIVND (reference sequence). The ends were cut back, 5 bases at V and 0 bases at J, with 11 bases in the middle. CDR3 length: 15 amino acids. The CDR3 spells CASSPGDISGNTIYF. CDR3 nucleotide sequence: TGTGCCAGTAGTCCCGGGGACATCTCTGGAAACACCATATATTTT.

The V gene is TRBV6-2 or TRBV6-3, the J gene TRBJ2-7, with D maybe TRBD2 (5 bases). The CDR3 has 15 residues. Germline V gene sequence: CDR1 MNHEY, CDR2 SVGEGT. Trimming left V 2 bases short and J 1 base short, with 12 bases between. CDR3 sequence: CASSYAPRESYEQYF. The CDR3 nucleotides are TGTGCCAGCAGTTACGCCCCACGGGAATCCTACGAGCAGTACTTC.

The chain couples TRBV3-1 (or the pseudogene TRBV3-2) to TRBJ2-1; 7 nucleotides line up with TRBD2. The junction had 2 bases not matched to a gene; V was cut back by 4 bases and J by 2 bases. Per the germline V gene, CDR1 is LGHDT and CDR2 is YNNKEL (reference sequence). The CDR3 loop spans 14 amino acids. In DNA form, the CDR3 reads TGTGCCAGCAGCCGCGGGGGAACCTACAATGAGCAGTTCTTC. This codes for CASSRGGTYNEQFF.

This chain connects TRBV7-8 to TRBJ2-1; 9 nucleotides match TRBD1. Germline loops: CDR1 SGHVS, CDR2 FQNEAQ. CDR3 size: 15 residues. Trimming removed 3 bases from V and 8 bases from J; junction bases left unmatched: 8. Written as DNA, the CDR3 is TGTGCCAGCAGCTTGGAAGGGGACAGGGAGTATGAGCAGTTCTTC. Translating it yields CASSLEGDREYEQFF. Based on the CDR3 plus reference TRBV7-8 and TRBJ2-1, the full variable domain is GAGVSQSPRYKVAKRGQDVALRCDPISGHVSLFWYQQALGQGPEFLTYFQNEAQLDKSGLPSDRFFAERPEGSVSTLKIQRTQQEDSAVYLCASSLEGDREYEQFFGPGTRLTVL.

The table lists this clone with a count of one. V is TRBV10-3 and J is TRBJ1-4, with 7 positions matching TRBD1. Germline V gene lookup returns CDR1 ENHRY and CDR2 SYGVKD. After removal of 4 bases from V and 7 bases from J, the junction contained 3 bases not matched to a gene. There are 13 residues in the CDR3. The CDR3 DNA sequence: TGTGCCATCAGTGTAGGGGGCGGTGAAAAACTGTTTTTT. Protein product: CAISVGGGEKLFF.

The chain couples TRBV27 to TRBJ2-7; 10 bases agree with TRBD1. J was trimmed by 6 bases and V by 3 bases; bases with no gene match: 8. CDR1 and CDR2 (germline): MNHEY, SMNVEV (reference sequence). The CDR3 loop spans 15 amino acids. The CDR3 sequence is CASSFSGTGVSEQYF. DNA for the CDR3: TGTGCCAGCAGTTTCTCCGGGACAGGGGTGAGCGAGCAGTACTTC.

This clone was seen once. The chain is built from TRBV6-5 and TRBJ1-2; D may be TRBD1 (6 bases). This CDR3 has 14 amino acids. V was trimmed by 0 bases and J by 8 bases, leaving 13 bases between them. Germline-derived CDR1 and CDR2 are MNHEY and SVGAGI. The CDR3 sequence: CASSYSGALRGYTF. In DNA, the CDR3 is TGTGCCAGCAGTTACTCGGGGGCTCTTCGGGGCTACACCTTC.

The chain employs TRBV6-5 and TRBJ2-2; possibly TRBD2 for D (5 bases). The CDR3 consists of 15 residues. The V end was cut by 6 bases, the J end by 4 bases, with 15 bases between. CDR1 and CDR2 from the germline V gene are MNHEY and SVGAGI. In nucleotides, the CDR3 is TGTGCCAGCAGCCAAAACGGACTCGCCACCGGGGAGCTGTTTTTT. It codes for CASSQNGLATGELFF.

The chain is built from TRBV5-4 and TRBJ2-5; TRBD2 matches at 11 bases. The length of the CDR3 is 16 residues. V lost 4 bases, J lost 2 bases, and 7 bases stayed unmatched. Germline assignment: CDR1 SGHNT and CDR2 YYREEE (reference sequence). CDR3 in DNA: TGTGCCAGCAGCGAAGGGACTAGCGGAACACAAGAGACCCAGTACTTC. It encodes CASSEGTSGTQETQYF.

This chain links TRBV7-2 with TRBJ2-1; 8 bases map to TRBD2. Germline assignment: CDR1 SGHTA and CDR2 FQGNSA. V lost 1 base and J lost 5; bases outside the gene matches: 4. This CDR3 comprises 15 residues. CDR3 bases: TGTGCCAGCAGCTTAGAACTAGCGGACAACAATGAGCAGTTCTTC. This sequence encodes CASSLELADNNEQFF.

The genes are TRBV5-1 and TRBJ1-2; 8 bases agree with TRBD1. V shed 0 bases and J 0 bases; nucleotides not matched to a gene: 7. CDR1 is SGHRS and CDR2 is YFSETQ in the germline V gene. The CDR3 has 17 amino acids. The CDR3 loop reads CASSLEGQVLANYGYTF. The CDR3 DNA reads as TGCGCCAGCAGCTTGGAGGGACAGGTCCTGGCTAACTATGGCTACACCTTC.

The V call is TRBV5-4, the J call TRBJ2-5; maybe TRBD1 (7 bases). V lost 4 bases and J 2 bases, leaving 24 bases between the germline ends. Germline V gene lookup returns CDR1 SGHNT and CDR2 YYREEE (reference sequence). The length of the CDR3 is 18 residues. The CDR3 sequence is CASSPKSGGYRGQETQYF. CDR3 coding DNA: TGTGCCAGCAGCCCGAAATCAGGGGGGTACAGGGGACAAGAGACCCAGTACTTC.

This clone was detected only a few times. The rearrangement links TRBV25-1 to TRBJ1-2; D not resolved. The V gene's germline CDR1 is MGHDK and CDR2 SYGVNS. The CDR3 is 13 residues long. V lost 3 bases and J 7 bases, leaving 12 bases between the germline ends. The CDR3 coding sequence is TGTGCCAGCAGTGACCGGTTGATCGGTGGCTACACCTTC. Amino acid sequence: CASSDRLIGGYTF.

The chain links TRBV18 to TRBJ2-2; the D is unclear. V lost 4 bases to trimming and J lost 6 bases, with 12 bases between them. The CDR3 has 14 residues. The germline gives CDR1 KGHSH, CDR2 LQKENI. CDR3 amino acids: CASSQAGGPGELFF. CDR3 bases: TGTGCCAGCTCACAAGCCGGTGGTCCCGGGGAGCTGTTTTTT.

This chain connects TRBV28 to TRBJ1-5; 8 bases align to TRBD1. The CDR3 covers 15 residues. V gave up 1 base and J gave up 7 bases; unmatched junction bases: 6. Germline CDR1 MDHEN, CDR2 SYDVKM. The chain's CDR3 is CASSLSDRVYQPQHF. The CDR3 DNA reads TGTGCCAGCAGTTTATCGGACAGGGTATACCAGCCCCAGCATTTT.

This clone was detected many times. V usage is TRBV5-1 and J usage is TRBJ1-1, with D possibly matching TRBD1 (5 bases). This CDR3 spans 12 amino acids. CDR1 is SGHRS and CDR2 is YFSETQ in the germline V gene. Between the trimmed V and J ends, which lost 4 bases and 11 bases, there was a span of 15 bases. CDR3: CASSPGGVEAFF. The CDR3 DNA reads as TGCGCCAGCAGCCCGGGGGGAGTCGAGGCTTTCTTT.

This chain uses TRBV2 with TRBJ1-5, with D tentatively TRBD1 (5 bases). The V and J ends lost 7 bases and 2 bases respectively, with 9 bases between them. Per germline, CDR1 SNHLY and CDR2 FYNNEI. CDR3 length equals 13 residues. CDR3 sequence (DNA): TGTGCCAGCAACCGACAGCGCAATCAGCCCCAGCATTTT. Its translation: CASNRQRNQPQHF.

The V call is TRBV3-1 (or the pseudogene TRBV3-2), the J call TRBJ2-5; TRBD2 agrees at 10 bases. CDR1 is LGHDT and CDR2 is YNNKEL in the germline V gene (reference sequence). The CDR3 is made up of 16 amino acids. J lost 5 bases, V lost 0 bases, and 6 bases had no gene match. The CDR3 reads CASSQDSSGGGETQYF. In nucleotides, the CDR3 is TGTGCCAGCAGCCAAGACTCTAGCGGGGGTGGGGAGACCCAGTACTTC.

The rearrangement uses TRBV7-2 and TRBJ1-4, with TRBD1 matching 7 bases. This CDR3 contains 15 residues. Trimming removed 5 bases from V and 4 bases from J; junction bases left unmatched: 7. Per the germline V gene, CDR1 is SGHTA and CDR2 is FQGNSA. The CDR3 loop reads CASSKMGQNNEKLFF. The CDR3 bases are TGTGCCAGCAGCAAAATGGGACAGAATAATGAAAAACTGTTTTTT. The full variable domain, its missing parts supplied by reference TRBV7-2 and TRBJ1-4, is GAGVSQSPSNKVTEKGKDVELRCDPISGHTALYWYRQSLGQGLEFLIYFQGNSAPDKSGLPSDRFSAERTGGSVSTLTIQRTQQEDSAVYLCASSKMGQNNEKLFFGSGTQLSVL.

This clone has a handful of counts. V usage is TRBV19 and J usage is TRBJ2-1, with TRBD2 matching over 11 bases. The CDR3 is 15 amino acids. V gave up 8 bases and J gave up 4 bases; unmatched junction bases: 7. Germline CDR1 and CDR2: LNHDA and SQIVND (reference sequence). The CDR3 sequence: CASATSGTGYNEQFF. In DNA form, the CDR3 reads TGTGCCAGTGCGACTAGCGGGACCGGTTACAATGAGCAGTTCTTC.